This TCR beta chain was profiled in a study of cytomegalovirus exposure and HLA in healthy donors. Study in general: Falling in the Caucasian-associated ancestry cluster were 65% to 90% of about 400 genotyped donors.

The table lists this clone with a count of one. Its antigen is currently unknown. The PCR employed 60 Vbeta primers together with 13 Jbeta primers. Assay: immunoSEQ multiplex PCR; the TCRdb copy retains only in-frame clones and omits some. The profile shows around 160,000 clones, around 65% of them singletons. General study results and limits: An apparent linkage of common viral pathogens to several of the most significant clusters emerged in a later analysis. Sequencing depth across donors, presence/absence analyses assumed, was roughly uniform. The later analysis indicated that the majority of CMV-associated TCR beta chains appeared HLA-restricted.

V gave up 5 bases and J gave up 3 bases; unmatched junction bases: 7. The CDR3 length is 16 residues. Germline V gene data show CDR1 as SGHVS and CDR2 as FQNEAQ. The source is a woman between 35 and 50 years old in good health and CMV-seropositive. The genes are TRBV7-8 and TRBJ2-5, with TRBD2 identical over 12 bases. Material for sequencing was PBMCs. CDR3 DNA: TGTGCCAGCAGCCAGACTAGCGGGAGATGGAAAGAGACCCAGTACTTC. The encoded protein is CASSQTSGRWKETQYF.